The 18 T cell receptor beta chains below were found in one sample sequenced in a study of identical twins. From the 5' RACE reads, TCRdb called clonotypes with MiXCR, one entry per CDR3 protein. The table records roughly 570,000 distinct CDR3 sequences, approximately 9.6% of them present only once. This same sample was also taken into another study, of yellow fever vaccine responses in identical twins.

The sequenced sample consisted of PBMCs. The receptor set was obtained from a woman under 30 in good health.

This clonotype has a handful of counts. This chain joins TRBV5-1 and TRBJ2-2; 15 bases fit TRBD2. CDR1 and CDR2 (germline): SGHRS, YFSETQ. There are 20 residues in the CDR3. The junction had 10 bases not matched to a gene; V was cut back by 4 bases and J by 0 bases. The CDR3 DNA reads TGCGCCAGCAGCCAGACCCGGACTAGCGGGGGGGCCGCGAACACCGGGGAGCTGTTTTTT. This gives the protein CASSQTRTSGGAANTGELFF.

This sequence joins TRBV6-6 and TRBJ2-5; D unclear. V lost 6 bases to trimming and J lost 2 bases, with 10 bases between them. Looked up from germline, CDR1 is MNHNY and CDR2 is SVGAGI (reference sequence). This CDR3 has 13 amino acids. The CDR3 sequence: CASSSTEQETQYF. CDR3 nucleotide sequence: TGTGCCAGCAGCTCAACAGAACAAGAGACCCAGTACTTC.

Many counts were recorded for this clonotype. This rearrangement joins TRBV6-1 to TRBJ2-1, with 14 bases identical to TRBD2. The germline CDR1 and CDR2 sequences are MNHNS and SASEGT. The CDR3 has 16 amino acids. J lost 9 bases, V lost 7 bases, and 11 bases had no gene match. Here the CDR3 reads CASTPGTSGRYAEQFF. CDR3 nucleotide sequence: TGTGCCAGCACCCCGGGGACTAGCGGGAGATATGCTGAGCAGTTCTTC.

The chain carries TRBV12-3 or TRBV12-4 and TRBJ2-1; TRBD2 matches 10 bases. Trimming took 7 bases from V and 6 from J; bases not matched to a gene: 12. The CDR3 is made up of 16 amino acids. For the CDR3, the DNA is TGTGCCAGCAATCACCGAGCGGGAGGGCCAGGCAATGAGCAGTTCTTC. Translation gives CASNHRAGGPGNEQFF.

The chain combines TRBV11-2 with TRBJ2-3, with D possibly being TRBD1 (5 bases). Germline V gene lookup returns CDR1 SGHAT and CDR2 FQNNGV. The CDR3 is 16 amino acids. The ends were cut back, 3 bases at V and 0 bases at J, with 13 bases in the middle. CDR3 DNA: TGTGCCAGCAGCTTTAAGGGGCCCCTTAGCACAGATACGCAGTATTTT. This codes for CASSFKGPLSTDTQYF.

This clonotype was recorded many times. The DNA is omitted, as the CDR3 cannot be located on it reliably, and the CDR3 follows TCRdb's listing. This sequence joins TRBV7-9 and TRBJ2-1; TRBD1 reflects the table's D call only, with no check against the DNA. CDR1 is SEHNR and CDR2 is FQNEAQ in the germline V gene (reference sequence). The CDR3 is 16 residues long, ends included. CDR3 region: CASSFGSGAYYNEQFF.

This clonotype was counted many times. This chain's CDR3 is CASSPHLGESDEQYF. The CDR3 DNA follows: TGTGCCAGCAGCCCCCACCTAGGGGAATCCGACGAGCAGTACTTC. The chain joins TRBV9 to TRBJ2-7, with D tentatively TRBD1 (5 bases). The germline V gene encodes CDR1 SGDLS and CDR2 YYNGEE. Trimming pared 4 bases from V and 5 bases from J, leaving 19 bases between. CDR3 length: 15 amino acids.

V and J are TRBV2 and TRBJ2-7; TRBD2 matches at 15 bases. The CDR3 consists of 16 residues. The V gene's germline CDR1 is SNHLY and CDR2 FYNNEI. V lost 3 bases to trimming and J lost 5 bases; unmatched junction nucleotides: 5. The CDR3 DNA follows: TGTGCCAGCAGTGAGGGACTAGCGGGGGGTGTCAACGAGCAGTACTTC. The encoded protein is CASSEGLAGGVNEQYF.

In its sample, this clonotype was seen many times. The chain couples TRBV4-1 to TRBJ2-5, with TRBD2 identical over 9 bases. Germline V gene lookup returns CDR1 MGHRA and CDR2 YSYEKL. The trim removed 4 bases at V and 5 bases at J, leaving 5 bases unmatched. The CDR3 is made up of 14 amino acids. CDR3 coding DNA: TGCGCCAGCAGCCTAAGGACTAGCGTTGAGACCCAGTACTTC. Translation gives CASSLRTSVETQYF.

CDR3 amino acids: CASSELGAPGAQYF. Written as DNA, the CDR3 is TGTGCCAGCAGTGAACTCGGGGCCCCCGGGGCCCAGTACTTC. This chain joins TRBV6-1 and TRBJ2-5; the D call may be TRBD1 or TRBD2 (5 bases each). This CDR3 contains 14 residues. Per germline, CDR1 MNHNS and CDR2 SASEGT. Trimming shortened V by 2 bases and J by 9 bases, and 16 bases separated the two germline ends.

This clonotype was observed at least ten times. The V and J genes are TRBV20-1 and TRBJ2-1, with 7 positions matching TRBD1. The CDR3 is made up of 13 amino acids. Losses at the gene ends were 6 bases for V and 5 bases for J; bases not matched to a gene: 7. The germline V gene has CDR1 DFQATT and CDR2 SNEGSKA (reference sequence). The CDR3 DNA reads TGCAGTGCCTGGGACAGTACTAACAATGAGCAGTTCTTC. Translated, it gives CSAWDSTNNEQFF.

The chain links TRBV18 to TRBJ2-1; 7 positions agree with TRBD2. With 3 bases clipped from V and 7 bases from J, the junction kept 9 bases outside the gene matches. Germline CDR1 is KGHSH and CDR2 is LQKENI. This CDR3 is built from 15 residues. CDR3: CASSPFSGRGNEQFF. CDR3 bases: TGTGCCAGCTCACCGTTTTCGGGGCGGGGGAATGAGCAGTTCTTC.

This clonotype was seen only a few times. The chain uses TRBV7-9 and TRBJ2-1; D possibly uses TRBD1 or TRBD2 (7 bases each). Trimming pared 5 bases from V and 7 bases from J, leaving 18 bases between. The CDR3 contains 15 residues. Germline V gene sequence: CDR1 SEHNR, CDR2 FQNEAQ (reference sequence). CDR3 sequence: CASSPWEGAGNEQFF. The DNA for the CDR3 is TGTGCCAGCAGCCCCTGGGAGGGGGCGGGGAATGAGCAGTTCTTC.

This clonotype was picked up a small number of times. The CDR3 sequence is CASRVGDTRRSAEAFF. In DNA, the CDR3 is TGCGCCAGCAGAGTCGGCGATACGAGGCGGTCCGCTGAAGCTTTCTTT. The V call is TRBV5-1, the J call TRBJ1-1; the D is unclear. Germline CDR1 reads SGHRS; CDR2 reads YFSETQ. Trimming removed 5 bases from V and 6 bases from J, with 23 bases in between. This CDR3 comprises 16 residues.

Turning to this clonotype: Its ends do not fully match the called genes, so a read error is possible. J is TRBJ2-3 and V is TRBV4-2; 9 positions agree with TRBD2. This CDR3 region has 17 residues. CDR1 is LGHNA, CDR2 YNFKEQ, per germline. The CDR3 is CAISHRPGLAFTDTQYF. CDR3 DNA: TGTGCCATCAGCCACCGCCCGGGACTAGCTTTCACAGATACGCAGTATTTT.

This clonotype was detected only a few times. This chain connects TRBV30 to TRBJ2-2; TRBD2 is a possible D gene (6 bases). The CDR3 sequence is 14 residues long. Germline V gene lookup returns CDR1 GTSNPN and CDR2 SVGIG (reference sequence). Trimming left V 3 bases short and J 4 bases short, with 12 bases between. The CDR3 DNA follows: TGTGCCTGGAGATCGACCGGGAGCACCGGGGAGCTGTTTTTT. It is translated as CAWRSTGSTGELFF. The complete variable domain, with remaining parts taken from reference TRBV30 and TRBJ2-2, reads SQTIHQWPATLVQPVGSPLSLECTVEGTSNPNLYWYRQAAGRGLQLLFYSVGIGQISSEVPQNLSASRPQDRQFILSSKKLLLSDSGFYLCAWRSTGSTGELFFGEGSRLTVL.

The V call is TRBV20-1, the J call TRBJ2-7; perhaps TRBD2 as D (6 bases). Germline V gene sequence: CDR1 DFQATT, CDR2 SNEGSKA (reference sequence). CDR3 length: 13 residues. The ends were cut back, 5 bases at V and 4 bases at J, with 15 bases in the middle. The CDR3: CSAPVGRPYEQYF. DNA for the CDR3: TGCAGTGCTCCGGTCGGGAGACCGTACGAGCAGTACTTC.

The rearrangement joins TRBV7-2 to TRBJ1-2; D not certain. V gave up 1 base and J gave up 2 bases, with 11 bases separating them. The germline V gene has CDR1 SGHTA and CDR2 FQGNSA. The CDR3 is 15 residues long. The CDR3 nucleotides are TGTGCCAGCAGCTTAGAGCTAAACCCCAACTATGGCTACACCTTC. Amino acid sequence: CASSLELNPNYGYTF.